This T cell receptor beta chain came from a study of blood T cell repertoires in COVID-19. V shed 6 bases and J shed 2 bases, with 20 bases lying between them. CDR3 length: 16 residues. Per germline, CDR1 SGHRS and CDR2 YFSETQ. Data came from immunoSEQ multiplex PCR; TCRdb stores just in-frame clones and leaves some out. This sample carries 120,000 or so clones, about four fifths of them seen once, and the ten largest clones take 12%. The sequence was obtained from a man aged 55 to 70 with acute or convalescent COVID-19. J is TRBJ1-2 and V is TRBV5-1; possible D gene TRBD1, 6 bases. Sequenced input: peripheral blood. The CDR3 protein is CASTPQGPSVNYGYTF. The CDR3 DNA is TGCGCCAGCACCCCACAGGGCCCATCTGTCAACTATGGCTACACCTTC. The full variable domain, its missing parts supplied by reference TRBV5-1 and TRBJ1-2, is KAGVTQTPRYLIKTRGQQVTLSCSPISGHRSVSWYQQTPGQGLQFLFEYFSETQRNKGNFPGRFSGRQFSNSRSEMNVSTLELGDSALYLCASTPQGPSVNYGYTFGSGTRLTVV.